This T cell receptor (beta chain) was identified during a study of blood T cell repertoires in COVID-19. Study-wide background: Sites across the United States, Italy and Spain contributed samples from acute and convalescent COVID-19. From T cells, B-cell-depleted T cells, or PBMCs came the material, which was cDNA or gDNA.

As processed by the authors: Nucleated cell counts were estimated from reference gene primer amplification. Assay used: immunoSEQ multiplex PCR; TCRdb lists only in-frame clones, some missing. V, J and clone size are those of that table, while D and trimming were read from the DNA. The sample carries over 45,000 clones, more than 75% recorded once. This clonotype originated in a man aged 80 or over in a cohort sampled during active COVID-19. The sequenced sample was peripheral blood.

CDR3: CASSIQGRYGYTF. In DNA, the CDR3 is TGTGCCAGTAGTATCCAGGGAAGGTATGGCTACACCTTC. The J gene is TRBJ1-2, the V gene TRBV19, with D perhaps matching TRBD1 (5 bases). This CDR3 region has 13 residues. The V end was cut by 3 bases, the J end by 5 bases, with 10 bases between. Germline CDR1 and CDR2: LNHDA and SQIVND (reference sequence). The full variable domain, with the rest looked up from reference TRBV19 and TRBJ1-2, is DGGITQSPKYLFRKEGQNVTLSCEQNLNHDAMYWYRQDPGQGLRLIYYSQIVNDFQKGDIAEGYSVSREKKESFPLTVTSAQKNPTAFYLCASSIQGRYGYTFGSGTRLTVV.